The 23 T cell receptor beta chains presented below share a single source sample, sequenced in a study of T cells in Graves' hyperthyroidism and ophthalmopathy. Researchers took RNA transcripts and amplified the TCR beta CDR3 regions from them. The HTBI primer set served for first-round RT-PCR of the TCR CDR3. TCRdb independently ran MiXCR on the multiplex PCR reads; one entry per CDR3 protein. The sample holds approximately 600,000 distinct CDR3 sequences, 14% seen once. Sequenced sample: blood. These receptors were collected from a woman aged 25 to 39 with Graves' hyperthyroidism that later progressed to Graves' ophthalmopathy.

The chain links TRBV4-3 to TRBJ1-4; D not resolved. The germline CDR1 and CDR2 sequences are LGHNA and YSLEER. Trimming left V 0 bases short and J 8 bases short, with 7 bases between. This CDR3 region has 13 residues. The CDR3 spells CASSQDRREKLFF. CDR3 in DNA: TGCGCCAGCAGCCAAGATCGGCGGGAAAAACTGTTTTTT.

This chain connects TRBV20-1 to TRBJ2-2, with 7 bases that match TRBD2. The V and J ends lost 1 base and 0 bases, in that order; junction bases with no gene match: 2. CDR1 and CDR2 from the germline V gene are DFQATT and SNEGSKA (reference sequence). This CDR3 contains 15 residues. CDR3 protein: CSARGDYPNTGELFF. CDR3 in DNA: TGCAGTGCTAGAGGGGACTACCCGAACACCGGGGAGCTGTTTTTT.

This clonotype was recorded many times. The chain combines TRBV19 with TRBJ2-2; D is uncertain. There are 13 residues in the CDR3. The germline gives CDR1 LNHDA, CDR2 SQIVND (reference sequence). V was shortened by 7 bases and J by 6 bases, with 12 bases between the two germline ends. CDR3 loop: CASTDHPPGELFF. The CDR3 DNA is TGTGCCAGTACCGACCACCCCCCCGGGGAGCTGTTTTTT.

This clonotype was seen ten or more times. The CDR3 nucleotides are TGTGCCAGCAGTTTCAACCACAGGACCTATGGCTACACCTTC. This codes for CASSFNHRTYGYTF. The chain employs TRBV28 and TRBJ1-2, with TRBD1 as a possible D gene (5 bases). The CDR3 loop spans 14 amino acids. Germline V gene data show CDR1 as MDHEN and CDR2 as SYDVKM. V lost 3 bases, J lost 4 bases, and 12 bases lay in between.

This clonotype was seen repeatedly, ten times or more. J is TRBJ2-1 and V is TRBV11-3, with 9 nucleotides matching TRBD2. The trim removed 5 bases at V and 8 bases at J, leaving 4 bases unmatched. Germline assignment: CDR1 SGHNT and CDR2 YENEEA. CDR3 size: 13 residues. The CDR3 reads CASSPRTSDEQFF. The CDR3 bases are TGTGCCAGCAGCCCTAGGACTAGCGATGAGCAGTTCTTC.

The chain couples TRBV29-1 to TRBJ1-3; the match to TRBD1 covers 10 bases. CDR3 length: 16 residues. Germline V gene sequence: CDR1 SQVTM, CDR2 ANQGSEA. The junction had 12 bases not matched to a gene; V was cut back by 6 bases and J by 4 bases. The CDR3 here is CSVRDWDRGIGNTIYF. The CDR3 DNA follows: TGCAGCGTGCGAGACTGGGACAGGGGAATCGGAAACACCATATATTTT.

This clonotype was observed at least ten times. The rearrangement uses TRBV5-1 and TRBJ2-7; D is uncertain. The CDR3 loop spans 11 amino acids. Looked up from germline, CDR1 is SGHRS and CDR2 is YFSETQ. V was shortened by 5 bases and J by 2 bases, with 5 bases between the two germline ends. CDR3 sequence (DNA): TGCGCCAGCAGAGACACCTACGAGCAGTACTTC. It translates to CASRDTYEQYF.

This clonotype was counted at least ten times. This chain's CDR3 is CASSLTSRTGDTQYF. The CDR3 DNA reads TGTGCCAGCAGCTTAACTTCGCGGACCGGGGATACGCAGTATTTT. The chain uses TRBV7-3 and TRBJ2-3; the D is unclear. There are 15 residues in the CDR3. Germline CDR1 SGHTA, CDR2 FQGTGA. Trimming removed 0 bases at V and 6 bases at J, with 13 bases between. Full variable domain (outside the CDR3, taken from reference TRBV7-3 and TRBJ2-3): GAGVSQTPSNKVTEKGKYVELRCDPISGHTALYWYRQSLGQGPEFLIYFQGTGAADDSGLPNDRFFAVRPEGSVSTLKIQRTERGDSAVYLCASSLTSRTGDTQYFGPGTRLTVL.

This clonotype has ten or more counts. This chain connects TRBV6-1 to TRBJ2-3, with D tentatively TRBD2 (6 bases). Trimming cost V 10 bases and J 3 bases, with 17 bases left between them. This CDR3 spans 14 amino acids. From germline, CDR1 is MNHNS and CDR2 SASEGT. The DNA of the CDR3 is TGTGCCACCTTACTAGCATTGGAGACAGATACGCAGTATTTT. Protein: CATLLALETDTQYF.

This clonotype was counted at least ten times. This chain joins TRBV12-3 or TRBV12-4 and TRBJ1-2, with TRBD1 as a possible D gene (6 bases). V was shortened by 5 bases and J by 8 bases, with 18 bases between the two germline ends. This CDR3 is 14 amino acids long. This CDR3 is CASSPQGGLRGYTF. As DNA, the CDR3 is TGTGCCAGCAGTCCACAGGGCGGGCTGAGAGGCTACACCTTC.

V gene TRBV14 combines with J gene TRBJ2-3; 13 nucleotides match TRBD2. Germline CDR1 is SGHDN and CDR2 is FVKESK. This CDR3 has 18 residues. Trimming at V came to 5 bases and at J to 0 bases, leaving 8 bases not matched to a gene. The CDR3: CASSSTSGRARSTDTQYF. In DNA form, the CDR3 reads TGTGCCAGCAGCTCCACTAGCGGGAGGGCCCGGAGCACAGATACGCAGTATTTT. The full variable domain, completed using reference TRBV14 and TRBJ2-3, is EAGVTQFPSHSVIEKGQTVTLRCDPISGHDNLYWYRRVMGKEIKFLLHFVKESKQDESGMPNNRFLAERTGGTYSTLKVQPAELEDSGVYFCASSSTSGRARSTDTQYFGPGTRLTVL.

The CDR3: CATSNIAGVGTDTQYF. The CDR3 region has the DNA TGTGCCACCAGCAATATAGCGGGAGTTGGAACAGATACGCAGTATTTT. The genes are TRBV15 and TRBJ2-3; TRBD2 matches 9 bases. V dropped 4 bases and J dropped 3; count of bases not matched to a gene: 8. Germline V CDR1 and CDR2: LNHNV, YYDKDF (reference sequence). The CDR3 spans 16 residues.

This clonotype was observed at least ten times. The J gene is TRBJ2-5, the V gene TRBV7-8, with 8 bases identical to TRBD2. With 4 bases clipped from V and 5 bases from J, the junction kept 9 bases outside the gene matches. The CDR3 length is 15 residues. The germline V gene encodes CDR1 SGHVS and CDR2 FQNEAQ. The CDR3 region has the DNA TGTGCCAGCAGCTCCCTGGTCGGGGGGGGTGAGACCCAGTACTTC. Translated: CASSSLVGGGETQYF.

The chain uses TRBV6-5 and TRBJ2-7, with D perhaps matching TRBD1 (6 bases). The germline gives CDR1 MNHEY, CDR2 SVGAGI. The CDR3 consists of 14 residues. V was trimmed by 2 bases and J by 6 bases, leaving 14 bases between them. CDR3 DNA sequence: TGTGCCAGCAGTTACGGGCAGGGGAGTCGCGAGCAGTACTTC. Translated: CASSYGQGSREQYF.

The gene calls are TRBV12-3 or TRBV12-4 and TRBJ2-7; TRBD1 matches at 7 bases. This CDR3 is 13 amino acids long. V trimming: 3 bases; J trimming: 5 bases; junction bases outside the gene matches: 4. DNA of the CDR3: TGTGCCAGCAGTTTGCTACAGGGGCACGAGCAGTACTTC. This encodes CASSLLQGHEQYF.

This clonotype has a handful of counts. This chain connects TRBV7-2 to TRBJ2-2; TRBD2 matches at 7 bases. J gave up 0 bases and V 3 bases, and 7 bases lay outside the gene matches. The CDR3 totals 17 residues. The germline CDR1 and CDR2 sequences are SGHTA and FQGNSA. The CDR3 bases are TGTGCCAGCAGCTTGGGGGGGGGAGTCGCGAACACCGGGGAGCTGTTTTTT. It encodes CASSLGGGVANTGELFF.

This clonotype came up many times. V gene TRBV27 combines with J gene TRBJ2-5; 8 bases map to TRBD2. The V gene end was trimmed by 6 bases and the J gene end by 1 base; junction bases not matched to a gene: 7. The CDR3 consists of 15 residues. Germline values: CDR1 MNHEY, CDR2 SMNVEV (reference sequence). This chain's CDR3 is CASRAGLAVQETQYF. The DNA for the CDR3 is TGTGCCAGCAGGGCCGGACTAGCAGTCCAAGAGACCCAGTACTTC.

This clonotype was recorded a few times. V and J are TRBV27 and TRBJ1-2; D unclear. The length of the CDR3 is 14 residues. V shed 4 bases and J shed 0 bases, with 9 bases lying between them. The germline CDR1 and CDR2 sequences are MNHEY and SMNVEV (reference sequence). The CDR3 reads CASSSAGTNYGYTF. The CDR3 nucleotides are TGTGCCAGCAGTTCCGCCGGGACTAACTATGGCTACACCTTC.

This clonotype was recorded many times. This chain uses TRBV29-1 with TRBJ2-3, with D unclear. This CDR3 contains 13 residues. The germline gives CDR1 SQVTM, CDR2 ANQGSEA. Trimming stripped 4 bases from V and 2 bases from J, with 10 bases between. CDR3 in DNA: TGCAGCGTTGGCGGTTTATACACAGATACGCAGTATTTT. Translated: CSVGGLYTDTQYF.

The V gene is TRBV20-1, the J gene TRBJ2-2, with 9 bases that match TRBD2. Germline V gene lookup returns CDR1 DFQATT and CDR2 SNEGSKA (reference sequence). The CDR3 contains 15 residues. The trim removed 6 bases at V and 7 bases at J, leaving 12 bases unmatched. CDR3 nucleotides: TGCAGTGCCACCGGCGGGAGGGCCCTTGACGGGGAGCTGTTTTTT. Residues: CSATGGRALDGELFF.

This clonotype was detected many times. This chain links TRBV30 with TRBJ1-6; D remains ambiguous. V was pared by 2 bases and J by 11 bases, with 13 bases between. This CDR3 contains 13 residues. Germline values: CDR1 GTSNPN, CDR2 SVGIG (reference sequence). CDR3 sequence: CAWSRGTDTPLHF. The CDR3 nucleotides are TGTGCCTGGAGTCGAGGTACAGATACACCCCTCCACTTT. The whole variable domain, filled in from reference TRBV30 and TRBJ1-6, reads SQTIHQWPATLVQPVGSPLSLECTVEGTSNPNLYWYRQAAGRGLQLLFYSVGIGQISSEVPQNLSASRPQDRQFILSSKKLLLSDSGFYLCAWSRGTDTPLHFGNGTRLTVT.

This clonotype has a count of ten or more. The chain is built from TRBV12-5 and TRBJ2-3; 7 bases agree with TRBD1. CDR1 LGHNT and CDR2 FRNRAP come from the germline V gene. With 7 bases clipped from V and 2 bases from J, the junction kept 3 bases outside the gene matches. This CDR3 region has 13 residues. CDR3 in amino acids: CASVDRNTDTQYF. The CDR3 bases are TGTGCTAGTGTGGACAGGAACACAGATACGCAGTATTTT.

This clonotype was counted between two and nine times. The rearrangement links TRBV9 to TRBJ2-1; 9 positions agree with TRBD2. V gave up 2 bases and J gave up 7 bases; unmatched junction bases: 7. Germline V gives CDR1 SGDLS, CDR2 YYNGEE. The CDR3 length is 15 residues. DNA of the CDR3: TGTGCCAGCAGCGTTGGCGGGAGGGCCGATAATGAGCAGTTCTTC. The encoded protein is CASSVGGRADNEQFF. Based on the CDR3 plus reference TRBV9 and TRBJ2-1, the full variable domain is DSGVTQTPKHLITATGQRVTLRCSPRSGDLSVYWYQQSLDQGLQFLIQYYNGEERAKGNILERFSAQQFPDLHSELNLSSLELGDSALYFCASSVGGRADNEQFFGPGTRLTVL.